Below, 8 T cell receptor beta chains from the same sample are listed, as sequenced in a study of shared clonotypes between healthy human individuals. Clones were read by immunoSEQ multiplex PCR, and TCRdb kept only the in-frame ones, dropping some. The profile shows more than 2 million clones, 95% of them singletons. The source material was naive CD4+ T cells sorted from blood. Stated subset: CD45RA+ positively selected. The receptor set was obtained from a young man in good health.

This clone was observed once. One end of the junction does not line up with germline, which may come from a read error. The chain is built from TRBV7-7 and TRBJ2-2; the match to TRBD2 covers 7 bases. The CDR3 loop spans 15 amino acids. CDR1 is SSHAT and CDR2 is FNYEAQ in the germline V gene (reference sequence). The CDR3 coding sequence is TGTGCTAGCAGCCTGACTAGCCTGGACACCGGGGAGCTGTTTTTT. Translated, it gives CASSLTSLDTGELFF.

A remark on this clone: A much larger clone is a single base away; this may be a read error. This chain links TRBV28 with TRBJ2-7; 10 bases line up with TRBD1. The length of the CDR3 is 17 residues. The germline V gene encodes CDR1 MDHEN and CDR2 SYDVKM. With 6 bases clipped from V and 2 bases from J, the junction kept 13 bases outside the gene matches. The CDR3 spells CASSLYRQGAVTYEQYF. In DNA form, the CDR3 reads TGTGCCAGCAGCCTCTATCGACAGGGGGCCGTCACCTACGAGCAGTACTTC.

About this clone itself: This CDR3 is also generated by other DNA sequences in the sample. The chain links TRBV28 to TRBJ2-7; D is unclear. V was pared by 6 bases and J by 10 bases, with 16 bases between. Per germline, CDR1 MDHEN and CDR2 SYDVKM. CDR3 length equals 12 residues. CDR3: CASSLQYGEQYF. The CDR3 DNA is TGTGCCAGCAGCCTCCAGTATGGGGAACAGTACTTC.

The chain joins TRBV4-3 to TRBJ1-2; D may be TRBD1 (5 bases). The CDR3 length is 13 residues. Per germline, CDR1 LGHNA and CDR2 YSLEER. Trimming removed 3 bases at V and 10 bases at J, with 15 bases between. CDR3 bases: TGCGCCAGCAGCCATCTCAGCCAGGGACCCTACACCTTC. Encoded protein: CASSHLSQGPYTF.

The chain joins TRBV6-5 to TRBJ2-1, with unresolved D. Trimming shortened V by 2 bases and J by 4 bases, and 6 bases separated the two germline ends. This CDR3 region has 13 residues. The germline V gene encodes CDR1 MNHEY and CDR2 SVGAGI. The CDR3, as DNA: TGTGCCAGCAGTTACCTTCCTTACAATGAGCAGTTCTTC. Translation: CASSYLPYNEQFF.

V and J are TRBV18 and TRBJ2-2; tentatively, D is TRBD1 or TRBD2 (5 bases each). Germline CDR1 KGHSH, CDR2 LQKENI. CDR3 size: 15 residues. Trimming took off 2 bases at V and 5 bases at J, with 12 bases between the two ends. As DNA, the CDR3 is TGTGCCAGCTCACCAAGCAGGGAGAGGACCGGGGAGCTGTTTTTT. This encodes CASSPSRERTGELFF.

This sequence joins TRBV5-4 and TRBJ1-6; the match to TRBD1 covers 12 bases. The CDR3 loop spans 17 amino acids. J was trimmed by 9 bases and V by 4 bases; bases with no gene match: 11. The germline V gene encodes CDR1 SGHNT and CDR2 YYREEE (reference sequence). The CDR3 loop reads CASSQNALGQGASPLHF. DNA of the CDR3: TGTGCCAGCAGCCAGAATGCGCTGGGACAGGGGGCTTCACCCCTCCACTTT.

The gene calls are TRBV5-6 and TRBJ1-1; D might be TRBD1 (5 bases). Germline V gives CDR1 SGHDT, CDR2 YYEEEE. V dropped 0 bases and J dropped 6 bases, with 15 bases sitting between them. The CDR3 length is 15 residues. CDR3 protein: CASSLGGAMASEAFF. In DNA, the CDR3 is TGTGCCAGCAGCTTGGGAGGGGCGATGGCCTCTGAAGCTTTCTTT. The variable domain in full, with the rest retrieved from reference TRBV5-6 and TRBJ1-1, is DAGVTQSPTHLIKTRGQQVTLRCSPKSGHDTVSWYQQALGQGPQFIFQYYEEEERQRGNFPDRFSGHQFPNYSSELNVNALLLGDSALYLCASSLGGAMASEAFFGQGTRLTVV.